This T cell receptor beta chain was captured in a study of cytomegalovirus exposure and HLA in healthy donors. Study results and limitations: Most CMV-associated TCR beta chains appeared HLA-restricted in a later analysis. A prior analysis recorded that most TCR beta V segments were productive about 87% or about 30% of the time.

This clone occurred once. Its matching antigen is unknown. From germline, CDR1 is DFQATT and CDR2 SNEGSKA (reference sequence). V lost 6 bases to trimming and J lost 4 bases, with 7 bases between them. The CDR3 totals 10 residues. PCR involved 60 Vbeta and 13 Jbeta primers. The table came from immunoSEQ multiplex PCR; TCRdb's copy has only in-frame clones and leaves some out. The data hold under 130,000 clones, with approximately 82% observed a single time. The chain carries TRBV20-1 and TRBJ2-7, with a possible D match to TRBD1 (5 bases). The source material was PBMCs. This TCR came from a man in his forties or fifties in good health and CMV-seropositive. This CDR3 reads CSARTYEQYF. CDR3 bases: TGCAGTGCCCGGACATACGAGCAGTACTTC.